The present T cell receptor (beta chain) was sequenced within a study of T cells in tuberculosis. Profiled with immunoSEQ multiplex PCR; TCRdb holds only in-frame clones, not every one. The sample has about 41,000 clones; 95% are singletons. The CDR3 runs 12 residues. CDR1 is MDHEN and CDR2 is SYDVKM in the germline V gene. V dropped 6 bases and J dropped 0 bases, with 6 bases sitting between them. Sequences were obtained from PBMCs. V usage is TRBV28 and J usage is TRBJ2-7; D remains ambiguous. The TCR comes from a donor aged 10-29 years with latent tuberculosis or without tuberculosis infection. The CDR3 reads CASSLSSYEQYF. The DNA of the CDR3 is TGTGCCAGCAGCCTTAGCTCCTACGAGCAGTACTTC.